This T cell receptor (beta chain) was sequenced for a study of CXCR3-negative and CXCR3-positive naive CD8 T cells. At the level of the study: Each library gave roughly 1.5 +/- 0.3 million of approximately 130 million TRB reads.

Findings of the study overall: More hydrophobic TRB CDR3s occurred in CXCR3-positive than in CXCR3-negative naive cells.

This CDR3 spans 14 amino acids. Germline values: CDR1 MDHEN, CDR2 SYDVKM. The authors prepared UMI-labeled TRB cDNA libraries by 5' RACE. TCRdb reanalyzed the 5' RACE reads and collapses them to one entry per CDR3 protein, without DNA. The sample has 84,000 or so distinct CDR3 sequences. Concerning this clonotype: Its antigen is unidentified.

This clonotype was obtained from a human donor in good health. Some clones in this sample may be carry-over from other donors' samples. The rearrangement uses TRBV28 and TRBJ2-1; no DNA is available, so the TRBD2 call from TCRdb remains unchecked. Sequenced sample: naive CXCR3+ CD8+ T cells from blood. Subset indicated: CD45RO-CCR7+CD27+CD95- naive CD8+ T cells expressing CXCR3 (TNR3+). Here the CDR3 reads CASSLLWSYDEQFF.